Sequencing of this T cell receptor (beta chain) was carried out in a study of OX40 agonist ivuxolimab in advanced cancers. This table comes from immunoSEQ multiplex PCR, and its TCRdb copy is limited to in-frame clones, with some not included. The sample yields approximately 66,000 clones, less than 90% seen once. CDR3 length equals 13 residues. V lost 3 bases and J lost 6, with 11 bases in between. Germline V CDR1 and CDR2: SGHTA, FQGNSA. The sequence came from an adult with an advanced solid tumor such as melanoma, head and neck, liver or kidney cancer. The sequencing used CD4+ or CD8+ T cells sorted from blood, collected in a trial of the OX40 agonist ivuxolimab. The chain employs TRBV7-2 and TRBJ1-2; D remains unclear. The CDR3 region has the DNA TGTGCCAGCAGCTTCACGGGAAAGGATGGCTACACCTTC. Encoded protein: CASSFTGKDGYTF.